This T cell receptor beta chain appears in the sequencing data of a study of blood T cell repertoires in COVID-19. The length of the CDR3 is 15 residues. Germline CDR1 and CDR2: MDHEN and SYDVKM. J lost 2 bases, V lost 4 bases, and 5 bases had no gene match. In the authors' methods: Scientists estimated how many nucleated cells there were by amplifying reference gene primers. The repertoire was sequenced with immunoSEQ multiplex PCR; TCRdb's copy has only in-frame clones and lacks some. V and J calls and clone size are as listed in that table; D and trimming were resolved from the DNA. The sample includes 150,000 or so clones, roughly 87% of them seen just once.

Input material: PBMCs or T cells enriched from blood (not recorded which). The sequence derives from a woman in her thirties or forties who had been exposed to COVID-19. This chain links TRBV28 with TRBJ1-3; 7 bases line up with TRBD1. The CDR3 DNA follows: TGTGCCAGCAGTTCGTCAGACAGGGCTGGAAACACCATATATTTT. It encodes CASSSSDRAGNTIYF.